Following are 4 T cell receptor beta chains from one sample sequenced in a study of cytomegalovirus exposure and HLA in healthy donors (dated by TCRdb to about 2017). The library came from the immunoSEQ multiplex PCR assay. A mixture of 60 forward primers for TCR Vbeta segments and 13 reverse primers for TCR Jbeta segments was used in the multiplex PCR. TCRdb retrieved this table from immuneACCESS and kept in-frame rearrangements only. Not all clones are present; in checked studies, unresolved V genes account for under half, and no reason is known for the remainder. For this sample, the table gives about 64,000 clones. The ten largest make up around 3.6% of the sample. What was sequenced was PBMCs. The source of these receptors is a woman younger than 30 in good health and CMV-seronegative.

The chain carries TRBV15 and TRBJ1-5, with TRBD1 matching 8 bases. CDR1 and CDR2 from the germline V gene are LNHNV and YYDKDF (reference sequence). The V segment lost 0 bases and the J segment 6 bases; nucleotides outside the gene matches: 7. The CDR3 extends over 16 amino acids. The CDR3 region has the DNA TGTGCCACCAGCAGAGATAACAGGGGGAAAGGTCAGCCCCAGCATTTT. Encoded protein: CATSRDNRGKGQPQHF.

The V gene is TRBV30, the J gene TRBJ1-1; possible D gene TRBD1, 5 bases. The germline V and J ends were trimmed by 2 bases and 4 bases, with 11 bases remaining between them. The germline V gene encodes CDR1 GTSNPN and CDR2 SVGIG (reference sequence). CDR3 length: 13 amino acids. CDR3 residues: CAWSFKGITEAFF. CDR3 bases: TGTGCCTGGAGTTTTAAGGGGATCACTGAAGCTTTCTTT.

The V gene is TRBV19, the J gene TRBJ1-5; D is ambiguous. The length of the CDR3 is 12 residues. The V gene's germline CDR1 is LNHDA and CDR2 SQIVND (reference sequence). With 3 bases removed from V and 4 bases from J, the gap between germline ends came to 4 bases. The CDR3 DNA follows: TGTGCCAGTAGTATGGCAAATCAGCCCCAGCATTTT. This gives the protein CASSMANQPQHF.

The V call is TRBV5-1, the J call TRBJ1-2; 11 positions match TRBD1. The V and J ends lost 4 bases and 4 bases, in that order; junction bases with no gene match: 6. Per germline, CDR1 SGHRS and CDR2 YFSETQ. The CDR3 sequence is 15 residues long. CDR3 nucleotides: TGCGCCAGCAGCGCCGGGACAGGGGGAGCCTATGGCTACACCTTC. It yields the protein CASSAGTGGAYGYTF.